This T cell receptor (beta chain) was documented in a study of T cells in tuberculosis. General study results and limits: The TCR-beta difference was not significant; alpha differences partly reflected length. Smaller distances to GMM-specific TCRs suggested their expansion in active tuberculosis.

The data were produced by immunoSEQ multiplex PCR, yet TCRdb's version contains in-frame clones alone and is incomplete. The profile shows about 40,000 clones, roughly 94% of them singletons. With V trimmed by 0 bases and J by 4 bases, 5 bases remained unmatched. CDR3 length: 15 residues. Germline V gene sequence: CDR1 MGHRA, CDR2 YSYEKL. This clone was observed once. As yet, its antigen is unknown. The sample's time point: new active TB diagnosis, blood taken before or within 7 days of starting treatment. Unsorted cryopreserved PBMC were sequenced, averaging around 100,000 T cells per clinical donor. The chain has TRBV4-1 and TRBJ1-2; 7 bases agree with TRBD1. The material sequenced was PBMCs, taken at tuberculosis diagnosis. This clonotype was obtained from an adult with tuberculosis. DNA for the CDR3: TGCGCCAGCAGCCAAGATCCGGGACAGCCCTATGGCTACACCTTC. Protein sequence: CASSQDPGQPYGYTF.